The entry below gives a single T cell receptor beta chain sequence along with its context. In this sample, this clone turned up many times. It lacks a known antigen. Base-call qualities are not available, and no considerably larger clone is one nucleotide away. The library relied on PCR. This sample was sequenced with an Illumina HiSeq 4000. The TCR beta-chain CDR3 region of each patient was profiled by high-throughput sequencing. Turning to the authors' computational methods: The researchers built a classifier to tell apart papillary thyroid cancer patients with distant metastasis, based on CDR3 differences among clinicopathological groups. The Shannon index was used to measure repertoire diversity, and the Morisita-Horn index was used to measure how similar tumor and blood repertoires were. TCRdb applied fastp at Q25 and MiXCR to the public reads, then kept only in-frame beta chains. For this entry, the V and J calls and clone size follow TCRdb and not the study's own pipeline. This sample holds about 20,000 clones; roughly 15% were observed only once. The ten top clones hold around 15% of the sample.

None of the patients had been given any treatment before thyroid surgery. Using T-cell receptor beta sequencing, the researchers looked back retrospectively at clinical samples from patients, gathered between about 2012 and 2018. The source of the sample is a study of metastatic and nonmetastatic thyroid tumors (TCRdb year 2020). Looking at the study overall: The researchers compared repertoires between peripheral blood samples and tumor or nodule tissue samples from patients with malignant or benign thyroid disease. The paper as a whole reports these results and caveats: In both blood and tumor samples, malignant tumors were reported to have significantly higher TCR beta diversity than benign nodules.

The germline V gene (reference sequence) supplies CDR1 LNHDA and CDR2 SQIVND. The CDR3 sequence holds 15 residues, the cysteine and phenylalanine included. The CDR3 DNA has 45 bases and is translated from base 1. Compared with germline, V lacks 5 bases and J lacks 5 bases; bases without a gene match: 9. Material for sequencing was tumor tissue. The rearrangement combines TRBV19 with TRBJ2-5, with 9 bases matching TRBD1. The source of this sequence is a female donor with papillary thyroid cancer or a benign thyroid nodule (not recorded which). Some clones in this sample may be carry-over from other donors' samples. Here the CDR3 is given as CASSDGQGTLETQYF. The nucleotide sequence reads as follows: TGTGCCAGTAGTGACGGACAGGGGACCCTGGAGACCCAGTACTTC.